The next 25 T cell receptor beta chains were all read from a single sample in a study of CD8 T cells in Susac syndrome. With random hexamers, about 0.5 to 1 ug RNA was reverse transcribed. Each CDR3 protein gets one entry after TCRdb re-called the immunoSEQ multiplex PCR reads with MiXCR. The table lists about 120,000 distinct CDR3 sequences, 85% to 95% of them singletons. The sequenced sample was CD4+ T cells from PBMCs. The origin of the receptors is a human donor with multiple sclerosis.

The chain is built from TRBV24-1 and TRBJ2-5; D is perhaps TRBD1 or TRBD2 (5 bases each). In germline, CDR1 is KGHDR, CDR2 SFDVKD. The V end was cut by 5 bases, the J end by 5 bases, with 5 bases between. This CDR3 has 11 residues. DNA of the CDR3: TGTGCCACCAGTGGGGGGGAGACCCAGTACTTC. It codes for CATSGGETQYF.

This chain joins TRBV30 and TRBJ1-6; no reliable D call. The CDR3 consists of 15 residues. Germline V gives CDR1 GTSNPN, CDR2 SVGIG (reference sequence). The germline V and J ends were trimmed by 2 bases and 7 bases, with 15 bases remaining between them. CDR3 sequence reads: CAWSFGQSPNSPLHF. CDR3 DNA sequence: TGTGCCTGGAGTTTCGGGCAGTCTCCGAATTCACCCCTCCACTTT. Full variable domain (missing parts from reference TRBV30 and TRBJ1-6): SQTIHQWPATLVQPVGSPLSLECTVEGTSNPNLYWYRQAAGRGLQLLFYSVGIGQISSEVPQNLSASRPQDRQFILSSKKLLLSDSGFYLCAWSFGQSPNSPLHFGNGTRLTVT.

This rearrangement joins TRBV9 to TRBJ1-1; D unclear. The V and J ends lost 4 bases and 4 bases respectively, with 11 bases between them. The CDR3 loop spans 13 amino acids. Germline V gene lookup returns CDR1 SGDLS and CDR2 YYNGEE. The DNA of the CDR3 is TGTGCCAGCAGCCGGCGATTTGGCACTGAAGCTTTCTTT. Its protein product is CASSRRFGTEAFF.

The chain recombines TRBV12-3 or TRBV12-4 with TRBJ1-1; 9 bases fit TRBD1. CDR3 size: 15 residues. V lost 4 bases to trimming and J lost 7 bases; unmatched junction nucleotides: 10. As DNA, the CDR3 is TGTGCCAGCAGTTCCTACCTGGGGACAGGGTTTGAAGCTTTCTTT. Translated: CASSSYLGTGFEAFF.

V is TRBV2 and J is TRBJ1-5, with D perhaps matching TRBD1 (5 bases). Germline lookup yields CDR1 SNHLY and CDR2 FYNNEI. This CDR3 contains 13 residues. V was pared by 9 bases and J by 4 bases, with 13 bases between. This CDR3 reads CASTWGFNQPQHF. For the CDR3, the DNA is TGTGCCAGTACCTGGGGGTTTAATCAGCCCCAGCATTTT.

This chain links TRBV6-6 with TRBJ1-1; the D is unclear. The germline V gene encodes CDR1 MNHNY and CDR2 SVGAGI (reference sequence). CDR3 length: 12 amino acids. Between the trimmed V and J ends, which lost 0 bases and 12 bases, there was a span of 11 bases. The CDR3 sequence: CASSYSTVKSFF. The CDR3 DNA sequence: TGTGCCAGCAGTTACTCGACTGTCAAATCTTTCTTT.

The genes are TRBV5-6 and TRBJ1-6; D is ambiguous. V lost 4 bases and J lost 0, with 14 bases in between. This CDR3 contains 17 residues. Germline V gene sequence: CDR1 SGHDT, CDR2 YYEEEE. The CDR3 sequence is CASSPGRSGSYNSPLHF. The CDR3 DNA is TGTGCCAGCAGCCCCGGACGATCAGGCTCCTATAATTCACCCCTCCACTTT.

This clonotype showed up just once. This rearrangement joins TRBV6-6 to TRBJ1-1; TRBD1 matches at 10 bases. The ends lost 4 bases at V and 2 bases at J; junction bases unmatched: 7. This CDR3 has 16 amino acids. CDR1 is MNHNY, CDR2 SVGAGI, per germline (reference sequence). The CDR3 is CASSSRTGGFNTEAFF. The CDR3 nucleotides are TGTGCCAGCAGTTCCAGGACAGGGGGATTCAACACTGAAGCTTTCTTT.

Here the CDR3 DNA reads TGTGCCAGCAGCCGGGGACCTCTCATGTTCACAGATACGCAGTATTTT. This encodes CASSRGPLMFTDTQYF. This rearrangement joins TRBV7-2 to TRBJ2-3, with D possibly called TRBD1 or TRBD2 (5 bases each). There are 16 residues in the CDR3. Deletions cut 5 bases from V and 2 bases from J, with 17 bases between. Germline values: CDR1 SGHTA, CDR2 FQGNSA.

The table lists this clonotype with a few counts. The genes are TRBV9 and TRBJ1-5; D is possibly TRBD1 (6 bases). The V gene's germline CDR1 is SGDLS and CDR2 YYNGEE. This CDR3 spans 15 amino acids. Trimming stripped 0 bases from V and 3 bases from J, with 10 bases between. The CDR3: CASSVGGLDNQPQHF. Written as DNA, the CDR3 is TGTGCCAGCAGCGTAGGGGGGCTTGACAATCAGCCCCAGCATTTT.

V and J are TRBV19 and TRBJ1-1; D remains unclear. V was shortened by 8 bases and J by 1 base, with 8 bases between the two germline ends. This CDR3 region has 12 residues. Per the germline V gene, CDR1 is LNHDA and CDR2 is SQIVND (reference sequence). The DNA for the CDR3 is TGTGCCAGTTTAGGGAGGAACACTGAAGCTTTCTTT. The encoded protein is CASLGRNTEAFF.

The chain is built from TRBV10-3 and TRBJ2-2; 8 positions match TRBD2. Germline V gene sequence: CDR1 ENHRY, CDR2 SYGVKD. The CDR3 is made up of 15 amino acids. Trimming at V came to 5 bases and at J to 4 bases, leaving 6 bases not matched to a gene. CDR3 residues: CAISTSGLVTGELFF. Written as DNA, the CDR3 is TGTGCCATCAGTACCTCGGGACTAGTCACCGGGGAGCTGTTTTTT.

The gene calls are TRBV2 and TRBJ1-2; no firm D call. The ends were cut back, 3 bases at V and 4 bases at J, with 9 bases in the middle. Germline assignment: CDR1 SNHLY and CDR2 FYNNEI. The CDR3 consists of 13 residues. The CDR3 here is CASSDSLSYGYTF. The CDR3 nucleotides are TGTGCCAGCAGTGACAGCTTATCCTATGGCTACACCTTC.

The chain uses TRBV19 and TRBJ2-6; 9 nucleotides align to TRBD1. Germline V gene data show CDR1 as LNHDA and CDR2 as SQIVND (reference sequence). The CDR3 consists of 19 residues. Germline trimming cut 9 bases from V and 0 bases from J; bases unmatched to any gene: 15. CDR3 nucleotides: TGTGCCAGCAACCGGGACAGGGTAAAAACCAGCTCTGGGGCCAACGTCCTGACTTTC. Translation gives CASNRDRVKTSSGANVLTF.

This chain connects TRBV19 to TRBJ2-5, with D possibly TRBD1 on 5 matching bases. Germline lookup yields CDR1 LNHDA and CDR2 SQIVND (reference sequence). V shed 9 bases and J shed 7 bases, with 18 bases lying between them. The CDR3 length is 13 residues. The CDR3 bases are TGTGCCAGCGCTGAAGGGTTGCAGGGGACCCAGTACTTC. Amino acid sequence: CASAEGLQGTQYF.

A single count supports this clonotype. CDR3 in amino acids: CASSSTGGGSEAFF. The CDR3, as DNA: TGTGCCAGCAGCTCGACAGGGGGAGGTTCGGAAGCTTTCTTT. This sequence joins TRBV7-9 and TRBJ1-1; 9 nucleotides match TRBD1. Looked up from germline, CDR1 is SEHNR and CDR2 is FQNEAQ (reference sequence). This CDR3 region has 14 residues. V trimming: 4 bases; J trimming: 8 bases; junction bases outside the gene matches: 8.

This clonotype was seen a handful of times. The rearrangement uses TRBV6-1 and TRBJ1-1, with 7 bases identical to TRBD1. The V gene end was trimmed by 5 bases and the J gene end by 0 bases; junction bases not matched to a gene: 9. The germline V gene encodes CDR1 MNHNS and CDR2 SASEGT. There are 16 residues in the CDR3. The CDR3 protein is CASSNRRQGLNTEAFF. CDR3 bases: TGTGCCAGCAGTAATCGTCGACAGGGTTTGAACACTGAAGCTTTCTTT.

The V gene is TRBV28, the J gene TRBJ1-4; D might be TRBD1 (5 bases). Germline V gene data show CDR1 as MDHEN and CDR2 as SYDVKM. The V end was cut by 10 bases, the J end by 0 bases, with 12 bases between. The CDR3 loop spans 14 amino acids. The CDR3 DNA is TGTGCCACCTCAAGACAGACAACTAATGAAAAACTGTTTTTT. It yields the protein CATSRQTTNEKLFF.

The chain couples TRBV7-2 to TRBJ2-7, with TRBD1 identical over 7 bases. V shed 1 base, J shed 0 bases, and the junction held 6 bases outside the gene matches. Germline V gene sequence: CDR1 SGHTA, CDR2 FQGNSA. This CDR3 is built from 16 residues. The CDR3 sequence is CASSLDRTGNSYEQYF. Here the CDR3 DNA reads TGTGCCAGCAGCTTAGACCGGACAGGCAACTCCTACGAGCAGTACTTC.

The chain joins TRBV9 to TRBJ1-2; tentative D call: TRBD1 (5 bases). Per the germline V gene, CDR1 is SGDLS and CDR2 is YYNGEE. With 0 bases removed from V and 2 bases from J, the gap between germline ends came to 8 bases. The CDR3 spans 14 residues. The CDR3 DNA sequence: TGTGCCAGCAGCGTAGCAGGGAGGAACTATGGCTACACCTTC. Residues: CASSVAGRNYGYTF.

The rearrangement joins TRBV5-1 to TRBJ2-3; either TRBD1 or TRBD2 may fit D (8 bases each). CDR1 is SGHRS, CDR2 YFSETQ, per germline. Trimming stripped 5 bases from V and 3 bases from J, with 19 bases between. The length of the CDR3 is 16 residues. The CDR3 DNA reads TGCGCCAGCAGTACGGGGGGGACAGGAGGAACAGATACGCAGTATTTT. It is translated as CASSTGGTGGTDTQYF.

The chain links TRBV12-3 or TRBV12-4 to TRBJ1-2; D perhaps matches TRBD1 (6 bases). The CDR3 has 15 amino acids. The V end was cut by 2 bases, the J end by 3 bases, with 13 bases between. Written as DNA, the CDR3 is TGTGCCAGCAGTTTAAGGGGGGGGCGCGACTATGGCTACACCTTC. It yields the protein CASSLRGGRDYGYTF.

The chain recombines TRBV6-5 with TRBJ1-1; 7 positions agree with TRBD1. Germline CDR1 is MNHEY and CDR2 is SVGAGI. V gave up 5 bases and J gave up 5 bases; unmatched junction bases: 8. The CDR3 spans 14 residues. This chain's CDR3 is CASSQPYRGTEAFF. The CDR3 DNA reads TGTGCCAGCAGTCAACCCTACAGGGGAACTGAAGCTTTCTTT.

The rearrangement uses TRBV20-1 and TRBJ2-7; D may be TRBD1 (5 bases). V lost 4 bases to trimming and J lost 2 bases, with 12 bases between them. The CDR3 is 13 amino acids. The germline V gene encodes CDR1 DFQATT and CDR2 SNEGSKA (reference sequence). In DNA, the CDR3 is TGCAGTGCTAAGCTAGGGGTGACCTACGAGCAGTACTTC. Residues: CSAKLGVTYEQYF.

V usage is TRBV6-5 and J usage is TRBJ1-5; D is perhaps TRBD1 (5 bases). The CDR3 runs to 15 residues. Trimming took off 2 bases at V and 8 bases at J, with 16 bases between the two ends. Per germline, CDR1 MNHEY and CDR2 SVGAGI. The CDR3 DNA reads as TGTGCCAGCAGTTACACAGGCCCGACAAATAAGCCCCAGCATTTT. Its translation is CASSYTGPTNKPQHF.